This T cell receptor beta chain was retrieved from a study of blood T cell repertoires in COVID-19. The wider study: Whether acute or convalescent, the COVID-19 samples came from the United States, Italy and Spain. In each case, the material was cDNA or gDNA derived from T cells, B-cell-depleted T cells, or PBMCs.

Study processing details: The authors estimated nucleated cell counts from reference gene primer amplification. Sequenced by immunoSEQ multiplex PCR; TCRdb stores in-frame clones only, minus some. The V and J calls and clone size come from that table; D and trimming were worked out from the DNA. The sample has approximately 53,000 clones; around 90% are singletons. Enrolment of Seattle patients took place during active infection, and they were followed longitudinally. The sequenced sample consisted of peripheral blood. The source of this sequence is a woman older than 75 with COVID-19, enrolled during active disease.

This CDR3 is CASSSRASRDEQYF. As DNA, the CDR3 is TGTGCCAGCAGCTCAAGGGCCTCCAGGGACGAGCAGTACTTC. The chain couples TRBV7-9 to TRBJ2-7; tentatively, D is TRBD1 (5 bases). Germline V CDR1 and CDR2: SEHNR, FQNEAQ (reference sequence). The CDR3 runs to 14 residues. V lost 4 bases and J lost 5, with 15 bases in between.